Following are 25 T cell receptor beta chains from one sample sequenced in a study of OX40 agonist ivuxolimab in advanced cancers. Some clones are missing from TCRdb's copy, which holds only in-frame ones; the method was immunoSEQ multiplex PCR. The sample has 35,000 to 45,000 clones, over 70% seen once. The starting material was CD4+ or CD8+ T cells sorted from blood, obtained in a trial of the OX40 agonist ivuxolimab. The source is an adult with an advanced solid tumor such as melanoma, head and neck, liver or kidney cancer.

This chain links TRBV27 with TRBJ2-7; 12 bases line up with TRBD2. The CDR3 has 15 residues. Germline V gene data show CDR1 as MNHEY and CDR2 as SMNVEV (reference sequence). Trimming took 8 bases from V and 4 from J; bases not matched to a gene: 9. DNA of the CDR3: TGTGCCAGCGGGAGGACTAGCGGGGCCCCATACGAGCAGTACTTC. Amino acid sequence: CASGRTSGAPYEQYF.

The V and J genes are TRBV6-1 and TRBJ2-2; D unresolved. The germline V gene encodes CDR1 MNHNS and CDR2 SASEGT. Trimming removed 2 bases from V and 4 bases from J, with 8 bases in between. The CDR3 contains 14 residues. The CDR3 loop is CASSERTSTGELFF. As DNA, the CDR3 is TGTGCCAGCAGTGAACGAACATCCACCGGGGAGCTGTTTTTT.

The rearrangement uses TRBV2 and TRBJ1-5; no clear D gene. The germline V gene encodes CDR1 SNHLY and CDR2 FYNNEI. This CDR3 comprises 15 residues. V lost 4 bases and J 4 bases, leaving 14 bases between the germline ends. CDR3 region: CASSVSMNQNQPQHF. The DNA of the CDR3 is TGTGCCAGCAGTGTGTCAATGAACCAGAATCAGCCCCAGCATTTT.

V gene TRBV5-1 combines with J gene TRBJ1-5; D is unclear. Trimming took off 0 bases at V and 6 bases at J, with 10 bases between the two ends. The V gene's germline CDR1 is SGHRS and CDR2 YFSETQ. This CDR3 has 14 amino acids. CDR3 sequence (DNA): TGCGCCAGCAGCTTGGATTCGCTCTCTCAGCCCCAGCATTTT. The encoded protein is CASSLDSLSQPQHF.

The chain uses TRBV28 and TRBJ1-1, with 7 bases that match TRBD1. Germline loops: CDR1 MDHEN, CDR2 SYDVKM. The CDR3 contains 17 residues. V dropped 2 bases and J dropped 5; count of bases not matched to a gene: 14. For the CDR3, the DNA is TGTGCCAGCAGTTTAGGGCTGAGGGGGCAGGCAGGGACTGAAGCTTTCTTT. Residues: CASSLGLRGQAGTEAFF.

The chain carries TRBV27 and TRBJ1-5; the D is unclear. V was cut by 4 bases and J by 1 base, with 8 bases left in between. The CDR3 has 14 residues. CDR1 is MNHEY and CDR2 is SMNVEV in the germline V gene (reference sequence). This CDR3 is CASSSYKSNQPQHF. CDR3 sequence (DNA): TGTGCCAGCAGTTCCTACAAAAGCAATCAGCCCCAGCATTTT.

V is TRBV4-1 and J is TRBJ2-5, with 9 positions matching TRBD2. The J call is in doubt because the DNA end fits TRBJ2-7 better. Germline loops: CDR1 MGHRA, CDR2 YSYEKL. The CDR3 covers 17 residues. The chain's CDR3 is CASSQTPAGGLSYEQYF. In nucleotides, the CDR3 is TGCGCCAGCAGCCAAACCCCAGCGGGAGGCCTCTCCTACGAGCAGTACTTC.

CDR3 loop: CATSRERGIYEQYF. CDR3 bases: TGTGCCACCAGCAGAGAAAGGGGCATCTACGAGCAGTACTTC. The chain has TRBV15 and TRBJ2-7, with D tentatively TRBD1 (5 bases). The CDR3 consists of 14 residues. From germline, CDR1 is LNHNV and CDR2 YYDKDF (reference sequence). V was clipped by 0 bases and J by 3 bases, with 9 bases between them.

The V gene is TRBV6-1, the J gene TRBJ1-2, with D possibly TRBD1 on 5 matching bases. This CDR3 has 14 residues. Germline values: CDR1 MNHNS, CDR2 SASEGT. V lost 6 bases and J 0 bases, leaving 11 bases between the germline ends. In DNA, the CDR3 is TGTGCCAGCAGGTCAGGGTCCGCTAACTATGGCTACACCTTC. Translated, it gives CASRSGSANYGYTF.

The J gene is TRBJ2-1, the V gene TRBV6-1; D remains ambiguous. CDR3 length: 12 residues. Germline V CDR1 and CDR2: MNHNS, SASEGT. V gave up 4 bases and J gave up 10 bases, with 11 bases separating them. CDR3 protein: CASSVAVGEQFF. CDR3 coding DNA: TGTGCCAGCAGTGTGGCTGTAGGGGAGCAGTTCTTC.

The rearrangement uses TRBV28 and TRBJ2-4; unclear D gene. Germline-derived CDR1 and CDR2 are MDHEN and SYDVKM. This CDR3 contains 14 residues. The V gene lost 2 bases and the J gene lost 4 bases, with 9 bases spanning the gap. In DNA, the CDR3 is TGTGCCAGCAGTTTACCCCGCGGTAAAAACATTCAGTACTTC. This gives the protein CASSLPRGKNIQYF.

This chain links TRBV7-2 with TRBJ2-5, with D possibly TRBD1 on 6 matching bases. Germline assignment: CDR1 SGHTA and CDR2 FQGNSA. V shed 1 base and J shed 3 bases, with 15 bases lying between them. CDR3 length equals 16 residues. The CDR3 region has the DNA TGTGCCAGCAGCTTAGAAACAGGGAGTCTGGAAGAGACCCAGTACTTC. Its protein product is CASSLETGSLEETQYF.

The genes are TRBV7-2 and TRBJ1-1; D remains ambiguous. V was cut by 6 bases and J by 5 bases, with 4 bases left in between. The V gene's germline CDR1 is SGHTA and CDR2 FQGNSA. The CDR3 sequence is 10 residues long. The CDR3 region is CASRETEAFF. Written as DNA, the CDR3 is TGTGCCAGCAGGGAGACTGAAGCTTTCTTT.

This clone was recorded only once. The V gene is TRBV9, the J gene TRBJ2-2, with D perhaps TRBD2 (5 bases). Trimming cost V 3 bases and J 6 bases, with 15 bases left between them. The CDR3 loop spans 15 amino acids. In germline, CDR1 is SGDLS, CDR2 YYNGEE. The CDR3 DNA follows: TGTGCCAGCAGCGCCCGAGGGTCATCATCCGGGGAGCTGTTTTTT. This gives the protein CASSARGSSSGELFF.

The chain recombines TRBV7-2 with TRBJ2-7; tentative D call: TRBD2 (6 bases). Germline-derived CDR1 and CDR2 are SGHTA and FQGNSA. This CDR3 comprises 16 residues. V was pared by 1 base and J by 0 bases, with 13 bases between. The CDR3 DNA follows: TGTGCCAGCAGCTTAGTCGGTGCTAGCGCCTCCTACGAGCAGTACTTC. This codes for CASSLVGASASYEQYF.

This sequence joins TRBV4-1 and TRBJ2-1, with 12 bases aligning to TRBD2. The CDR3 extends over 19 amino acids. Per germline, CDR1 MGHRA and CDR2 YSYEKL. V dropped 4 bases and J dropped 5; count of bases not matched to a gene: 15. CDR3 region: CASSLLAGGPSTKHNEQFF. CDR3 nucleotide sequence: TGCGCCAGCAGCCTTCTAGCGGGGGGGCCTTCGACCAAACACAATGAGCAGTTCTTC.

The sample holds one count of this clone. The chain employs TRBV28 and TRBJ1-3; 7 nucleotides line up with TRBD1. From germline, CDR1 is MDHEN and CDR2 SYDVKM. CDR3 length: 18 amino acids. Germline trimming cut 4 bases from V and 7 bases from J; bases unmatched to any gene: 19. Here the CDR3 reads CASSSFSLSPGGGNTIYF. In DNA form, the CDR3 reads TGTGCCAGCAGTTCCTTCTCCCTGTCACCAGGGGGAGGGAACACCATATATTTT.

This clone was seen a handful of times. CDR3 residues: CSALDRANTEAFF. The DNA for the CDR3 is TGCAGCGCTTTGGACAGGGCGAACACTGAAGCTTTCTTT. This chain links TRBV29-1 with TRBJ1-1, with 8 bases matching TRBD1. There are 13 residues in the CDR3. Trimming at V came to 7 bases and at J to 1 base, leaving 5 bases not matched to a gene. Looked up from germline, CDR1 is SQVTM and CDR2 is ANQGSEA.

V usage is TRBV6-1 and J usage is TRBJ2-7, with 9 bases matching TRBD1. Per the germline V gene, CDR1 is MNHNS and CDR2 is SASEGT. This CDR3 region has 15 residues. V trimming: 4 bases; J trimming: 7 bases; junction bases outside the gene matches: 11. CDR3 bases: TGTGCCAGCAGTGCCACTAACAGGGGGCAGGGGGAGCAGTACTTC. Its protein product is CASSATNRGQGEQYF.

The chain uses TRBV2 and TRBJ1-1; no firm D call. V lost 6 bases, J lost 0 bases, and 8 bases lay in between. Germline V CDR1 and CDR2: SNHLY, FYNNEI. The CDR3 has 13 residues. The CDR3, as DNA: TGTGCCAGCAGGGACGGCTTGAACACTGAAGCTTTCTTT. This translates into CASRDGLNTEAFF.

This chain joins TRBV10-3 and TRBJ1-4, with D unresolved. Germline V gene lookup returns CDR1 ENHRY and CDR2 SYGVKD. The ends were cut back, 2 bases at V and 7 bases at J, with 5 bases in the middle. The CDR3 contains 12 residues. The CDR3 loop is CAISERSEKLFF. DNA of the CDR3: TGTGCCATCAGTGAGCGGTCTGAAAAACTGTTTTTT.

The chain is built from TRBV7-8 and TRBJ1-2; 11 bases line up with TRBD1. CDR1 is SGHVS and CDR2 is FQNEAQ in the germline V gene. The V segment lost 5 bases and the J segment 7 bases; nucleotides outside the gene matches: 6. This CDR3 spans 14 amino acids. CDR3 DNA: TGTGCCAGCAGCAGAGGACAGGGGGCTACTGGCTACACCTTC. Protein: CASSRGQGATGYTF.

The chain recombines TRBV4-1 with TRBJ2-5, with D possibly TRBD2 on 7 matching bases. Trimming took off 3 bases at V and 5 bases at J, with 16 bases between the two ends. This CDR3 is built from 15 residues. Germline loops: CDR1 MGHRA, CDR2 YSYEKL. The CDR3 bases are TGCGCCAGCAGCCACCCTGGGGGGGCGCCGGAGACCCAGTACTTC. Translation: CASSHPGGAPETQYF.

J is TRBJ1-5 and V is TRBV30; D unresolved. In germline, CDR1 is GTSNPN, CDR2 SVGIG (reference sequence). V was cut by 7 bases and J by 3 bases, with 16 bases left in between. CDR3 size: 14 residues. In DNA, the CDR3 is TGTGCCTTCAGCCCCTCAAGTTACAATCAGCCCCAGCATTTT. It translates to CAFSPSSYNQPQHF.

The rearrangement uses TRBV5-1 and TRBJ2-1, with 13 bases fitting TRBD2. V was pared by 2 bases and J by 0 bases, with 8 bases of the junction left unmatched. Germline loops: CDR1 SGHRS, CDR2 YFSETQ. CDR3 length: 19 residues. The CDR3: CASSFPGLAGSSSYNEQFF. CDR3 DNA: TGCGCCAGCAGCTTCCCGGGACTAGCGGGATCGAGCTCCTACAATGAGCAGTTCTTC.